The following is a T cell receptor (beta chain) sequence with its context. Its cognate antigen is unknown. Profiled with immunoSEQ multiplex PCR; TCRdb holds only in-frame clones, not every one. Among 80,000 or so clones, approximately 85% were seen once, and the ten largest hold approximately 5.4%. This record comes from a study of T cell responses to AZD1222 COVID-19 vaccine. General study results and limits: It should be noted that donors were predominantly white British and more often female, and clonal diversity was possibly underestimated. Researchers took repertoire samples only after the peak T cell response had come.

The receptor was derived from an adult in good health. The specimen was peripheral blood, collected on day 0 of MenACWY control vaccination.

This chain's CDR3 is CASSLGRLPSYGYTF. CDR3 bases: TGTGCCAGCAGCCTTGGGCGTTTGCCTTCCTATGGCTACACCTTC. The chain uses TRBV5-8 and TRBJ1-2; D remains unclear. Trimming left V 4 bases short and J 4 bases short, with 17 bases between. Germline V CDR1 and CDR2: SGHTS, YDEGEE. CDR3 length: 15 amino acids.